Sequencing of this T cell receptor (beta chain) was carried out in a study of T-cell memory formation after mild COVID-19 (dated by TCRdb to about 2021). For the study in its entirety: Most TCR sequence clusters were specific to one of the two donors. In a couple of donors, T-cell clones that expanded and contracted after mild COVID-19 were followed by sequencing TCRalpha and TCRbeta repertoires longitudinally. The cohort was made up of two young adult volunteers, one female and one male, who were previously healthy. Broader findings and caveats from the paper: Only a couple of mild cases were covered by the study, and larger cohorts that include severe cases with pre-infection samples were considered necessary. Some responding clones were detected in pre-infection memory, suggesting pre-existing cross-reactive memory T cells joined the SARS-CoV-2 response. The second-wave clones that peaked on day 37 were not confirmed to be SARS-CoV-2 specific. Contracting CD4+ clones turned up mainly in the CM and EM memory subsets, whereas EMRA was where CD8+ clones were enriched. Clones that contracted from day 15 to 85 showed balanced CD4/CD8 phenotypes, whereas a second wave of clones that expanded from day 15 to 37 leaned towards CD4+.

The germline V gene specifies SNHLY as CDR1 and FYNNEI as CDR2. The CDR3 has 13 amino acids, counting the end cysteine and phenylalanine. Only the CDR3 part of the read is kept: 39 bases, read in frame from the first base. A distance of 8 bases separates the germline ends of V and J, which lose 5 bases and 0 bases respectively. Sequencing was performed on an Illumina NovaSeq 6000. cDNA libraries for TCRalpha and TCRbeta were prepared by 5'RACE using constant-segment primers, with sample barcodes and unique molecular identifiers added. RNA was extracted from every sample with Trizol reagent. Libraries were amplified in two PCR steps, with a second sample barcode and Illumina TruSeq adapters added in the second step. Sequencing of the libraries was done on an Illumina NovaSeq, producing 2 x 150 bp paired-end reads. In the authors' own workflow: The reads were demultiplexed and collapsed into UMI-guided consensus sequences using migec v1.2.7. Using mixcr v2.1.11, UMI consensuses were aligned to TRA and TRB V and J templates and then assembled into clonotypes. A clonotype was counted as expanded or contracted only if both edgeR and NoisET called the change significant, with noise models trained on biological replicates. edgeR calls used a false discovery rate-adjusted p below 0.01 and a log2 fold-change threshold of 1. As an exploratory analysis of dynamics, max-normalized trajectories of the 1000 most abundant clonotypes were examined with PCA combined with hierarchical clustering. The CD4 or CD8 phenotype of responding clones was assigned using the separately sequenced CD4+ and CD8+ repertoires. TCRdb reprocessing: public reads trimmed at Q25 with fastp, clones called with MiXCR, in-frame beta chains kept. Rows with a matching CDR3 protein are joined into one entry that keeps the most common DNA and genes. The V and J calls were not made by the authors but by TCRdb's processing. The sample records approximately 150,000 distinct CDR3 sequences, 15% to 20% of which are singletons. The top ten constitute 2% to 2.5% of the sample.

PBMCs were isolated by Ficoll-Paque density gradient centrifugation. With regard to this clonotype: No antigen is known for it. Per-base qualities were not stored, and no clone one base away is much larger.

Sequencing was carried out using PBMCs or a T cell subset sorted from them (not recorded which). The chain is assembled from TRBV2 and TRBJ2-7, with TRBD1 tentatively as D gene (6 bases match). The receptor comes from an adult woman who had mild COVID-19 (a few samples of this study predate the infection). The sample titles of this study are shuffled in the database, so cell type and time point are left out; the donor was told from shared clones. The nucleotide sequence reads TGTGCCAGCAGTCGGGACACCTCCTACGAGCAGTACTTC. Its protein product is CASSRDTSYEQYF.